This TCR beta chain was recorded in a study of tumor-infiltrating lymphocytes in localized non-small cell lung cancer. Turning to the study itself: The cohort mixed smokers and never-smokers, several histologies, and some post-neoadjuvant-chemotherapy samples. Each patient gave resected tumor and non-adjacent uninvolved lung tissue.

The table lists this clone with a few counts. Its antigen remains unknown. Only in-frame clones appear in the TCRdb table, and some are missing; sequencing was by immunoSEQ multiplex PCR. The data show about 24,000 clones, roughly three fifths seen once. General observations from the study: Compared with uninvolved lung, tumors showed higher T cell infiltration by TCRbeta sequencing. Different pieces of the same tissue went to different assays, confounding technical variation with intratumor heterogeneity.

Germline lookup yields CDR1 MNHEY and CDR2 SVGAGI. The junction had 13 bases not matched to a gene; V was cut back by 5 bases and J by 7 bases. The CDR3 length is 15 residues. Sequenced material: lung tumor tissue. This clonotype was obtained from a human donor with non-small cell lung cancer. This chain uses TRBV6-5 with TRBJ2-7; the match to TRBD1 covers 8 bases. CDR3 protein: CASSPRFRGTGEQYF. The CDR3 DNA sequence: TGTGCCAGCAGTCCGCGGTTTCGGGGGACAGGAGAGCAGTACTTC.